The 6 T cell receptor beta chains reported below all come from one sample, sequenced in a study of T cells after yellow fever vaccination (dated by TCRdb to about 2019). The treatment or condition label on this specimen signifies: live attenuated yellow fever vaccine strain. Library generation was performed with 5' RACE. The instrument given in TCRdb is Illumina HiSeq 2500. TCRdb reprocessed the public reads (quality trimming at Q25 with fastp, clone calling with MiXCR) and kept in-frame beta chains. Rows with a matching CDR3 protein are joined into one entry that keeps the most common DNA and genes. Within this sample are fewer than 150,000 distinct CDR3 sequences, with 7.2% of them counted one time only. The ten largest clones capture 2.7% of the sample. Sequences were derived from CD4+ T cells sorted from PBMCs, sampled about 49 days after the first yellow fever vaccination. These receptors all come from a man younger than 30 who received the YFV17D yellow fever vaccine.

This clonotype was seen a few times. The chain couples TRBV4-2 to TRBJ1-6; 9 bases agree with TRBD1. The CDR3 totals 15 residues. The V and J ends lost 4 bases and 8 bases, in that order; junction bases with no gene match: 6. Per the germline V gene, CDR1 is LGHNA and CDR2 is YNFKEQ. The CDR3 spells CASSPGQGPDSPLHF. DNA for the CDR3: TGTGCCAGCAGCCCTGGACAGGGGCCGGATTCACCCCTCCACTTT.

This clonotype was counted at least ten times. The V gene is TRBV7-9, the J gene TRBJ2-1; TRBD2 aligns across 11 bases. The CDR3 is made up of 16 amino acids. Germline values: CDR1 SEHNR, CDR2 FQNEAQ (reference sequence). V lost 5 bases to trimming and J lost 5 bases; unmatched junction nucleotides: 8. The CDR3 protein is CASSVPSGGRHNEQFF. CDR3 in DNA: TGTGCCAGCAGCGTACCTAGCGGGGGGCGACACAATGAGCAGTTCTTC.

This clonotype was detected many times. The V call is TRBV7-9, the J call TRBJ1-2, with 8 bases aligning to TRBD1. The CDR3 consists of 13 residues. Germline V CDR1 and CDR2: SEHNR, FQNEAQ (reference sequence). V lost 5 bases to trimming and J lost 4 bases; unmatched junction nucleotides: 3. CDR3 residues: CASSPGQGYGYTF. The CDR3 DNA reads as TGTGCCAGCAGCCCCGGACAGGGCTATGGCTACACCTTC.

This clonotype was detected ten times or more. The rearrangement uses TRBV27 and TRBJ2-7; 8 nucleotides agree with TRBD2. Germline CDR1 reads MNHEY; CDR2 reads SMNVEV (reference sequence). CDR3 length: 15 amino acids. V shed 6 bases, J shed 6 bases, and the junction held 13 bases outside the gene matches. CDR3 loop: CASSVRGGIPSEQYF. The CDR3 DNA reads as TGTGCCAGCAGCGTTCGGGGGGGGATCCCCTCCGAGCAGTACTTC.

Notes on this clonotype: A clone one base away is much larger, so this may be a read error. This chain connects TRBV29-1 to TRBJ2-3; 10 bases are a match to TRBD2. CDR1 and CDR2 (germline): SQVTM, ANQGSEA. CDR3 length: 15 residues. The CDR3 bases are TGCAGCGCTGCGGTAGCGGGGGGACCCACAGGTACGCAGTATTTT. It encodes CSAAVAGGPTGTQYF.

Of note for this clonotype: Being one base from a much bigger clone, this may be a read error. The V and J genes are TRBV6-5 and TRBJ2-7, with D perhaps given as TRBD1 or TRBD2 (5 bases each). There are 12 residues in the CDR3. Germline values: CDR1 MNHEY, CDR2 SVGAGI. V lost 11 bases to trimming and J lost 3 bases, with 14 bases between them. The CDR3 DNA follows: TGTGCCTCCCGGGGCCCCTACTACGAGCAGTACGTC. This gives the protein CASRGPYYEQYV.